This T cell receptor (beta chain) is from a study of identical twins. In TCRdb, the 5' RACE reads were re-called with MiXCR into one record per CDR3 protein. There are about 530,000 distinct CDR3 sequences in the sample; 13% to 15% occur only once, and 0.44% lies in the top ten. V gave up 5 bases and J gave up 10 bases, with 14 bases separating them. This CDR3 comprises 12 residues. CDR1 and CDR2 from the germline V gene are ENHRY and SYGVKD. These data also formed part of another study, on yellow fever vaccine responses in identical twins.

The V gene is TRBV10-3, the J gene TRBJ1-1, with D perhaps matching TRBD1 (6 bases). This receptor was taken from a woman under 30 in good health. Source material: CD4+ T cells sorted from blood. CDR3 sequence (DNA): TGTGCCATCAGTCATACAGGGTACGGAGCTTTCTTT. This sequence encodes CAISHTGYGAFF.